Listed below are T cell receptor beta chains from one sample, sequenced in a study of control samples from healthy donors and cancer patients. Profiling relied on immunoSEQ multiplex PCR, and the TCRdb table lists in-frame clones only, not all of them. Here the sample spans about 82,000 clones, around 94% being singletons. The source material was blood. The receptors originated from a woman younger than 35 in good health. Each CDR3 is given with its conserved first and last residue. The D gene is left open where the match is weak. The size field is filled for only some rows; it gives once, few, many or a size class.

v_call	clone_size	j_call	d_call	cdr3_nt	cdr3_aa
TRBV5-4	NA	TRBJ1-3	NA	TGTGCCAGCAGCTTGGCAGGGACCCCCTCTGGAAACACCATATATTTT	CASSLAGTPSGNTIYF
TRBV27	NA	TRBJ2-7	NA	TGTGCCAGCGGTCAATTATACGAGCAGTACTTC	CASGQLYEQYF
TRBV5-1	NA	TRBJ2-3	TRBD2	TGCGCCAGCAGCTTGGCCCCAGCGGGAGTGATAGATACGCAGTATTTT	CASSLAPAGVIDTQYF
TRBV11-2	NA	TRBJ1-4	TRBD1	TGTGCCAGCAGCTTCCGGCAGGGGGACGAAAAACTGTTTTTT	CASSFRQGDEKLFF
TRBV6-5	NA	TRBJ1-6	NA	TGTGCCAGCAAGTCTTGGGCGGATGATAATTCACCCCTCCACTTT	CASKSWADDNSPLHF
TRBV9	NA	TRBJ2-1	NA	TGTGCCAGCAGCCGGGACGGCGACAATGAGCAGTTCTTC	CASSRDGDNEQFF
TRBV3-1/TRBV3-2	NA	TRBJ1-3	NA	TGTGCCAGCAGCCAAGGACCACTCTCTGGAAACACCATATATTTT	CASSQGPLSGNTIYF
TRBV28	NA	TRBJ1-2	NA	TGTGCCAGCAGTTTATGGGGAGTTAACTATGGCTACACCTTC	CASSLWGVNYGYTF
TRBV19	NA	TRBJ1-2	NA	TGTGCCAGTAGTATAGATCAGGGGAACTATGGCTACACCTTC	CASSIDQGNYGYTF
TRBV12-3/TRBV12-4	NA	TRBJ1-2	NA	TGTGCCAGCGGGGAGAACTATGGCTACACCTTC	CASGENYGYTF
TRBV6-2/TRBV6-3	once	TRBJ1-2	NA	TGTGCCAGCAGCCTAAACGAACGGGGCTACACCTTC	CASSLNERGYTF
TRBV3-1/TRBV3-2	NA	TRBJ1-3	NA	TGTGCCAGCAGCCAATCGACAAGGATCCCCTCTGGAAACACCATATATTTT	CASSQSTRIPSGNTIYF
TRBV2	NA	TRBJ1-6	NA	TGTGCCAGCAGTGAATGGTCTAATTCACCCCTCCACTTT	CASSEWSNSPLHF
TRBV6-6	NA	TRBJ2-7	NA	TGTGCCAGCAGAAAAATAGCGGACCTAAACTACGAGCAGTACTTC	CASRKIADLNYEQYF
TRBV6-2/TRBV6-3	NA	TRBJ2-3	NA	TGTGCCAGCAGTCAAAAAAACAGACAGGAGGGCAGGGCCACAGATACGCAGTATTTT	CASSQKNRQEGRATDTQYF
TRBV28	NA	TRBJ2-2	NA	TGTGCCAGCCGTCTTTGGTCCCCCGCCGGGGAGCTGTTTTTT	CASRLWSPAGELFF
TRBV6-4	NA	TRBJ1-2	NA	TGTGCCAGCTCGCCCGCGGTCGACAACTATGGCTACACCTTC	CASSPAVDNYGYTF
TRBV9	NA	TRBJ2-7	NA	TGTGCCAGCAGCGTAGTCCCGGGACACTTTTACGAGCAGTACTTC	CASSVVPGHFYEQYF
TRBV7-9	NA	TRBJ1-1	TRBD1	TGTGCCAGCAGCGGGACAGGGGGCGCGGGCACTGAAGCTTTCTTT	CASSGTGGAGTEAFF
TRBV27	NA	TRBJ1-5	NA	TGTGCCAGCAGTTTATTTGGGGGGGGACCGAACACTTACTTGACGCCCCAGCATTTT	CASSLFGGGPNTYLTPQHF
TRBV27	NA	TRBJ2-7	NA	TGTGCCAGCAGCAGGGTTGATTGGCCCTACGAGCAGTACTTC	CASSRVDWPYEQYF
TRBV2	once	TRBJ2-7	NA	TGTGCCAGCAGCCGGACGGGGACGCAAGGCTACGAGCAGTACTTC	CASSRTGTQGYEQYF
TRBV14	NA	TRBJ2-3	TRBD2	TGTGCCAGCAGCTCCCTTGGCGGGGGAATCACAGATACGCAGTATTTT	CASSSLGGGITDTQYF
TRBV6-6	NA	TRBJ2-1	NA	TGTGCCAGCAGTTACGACACCTTGGGACAGCAGTTCTTC	CASSYDTLGQQFF
TRBV10-1	NA	TRBJ1-1	NA	TGCGCCAGCAGTTTAGGCAGACAGAGCACTGAAGCTTTCTTT	CASSLGRQSTEAFF
TRBV28	once	TRBJ2-1	TRBD1	TGTGCCAGCAGTTTAGTCACAGGGGGCCCCAATGAGCAGTTCTTC	CASSLVTGGPNEQFF
TRBV7-9	NA	TRBJ2-7	TRBD2	TGTGCCAGCAGCCACCGTAGCGGGGGAGCCTACGAGCAGTACTTC	CASSHRSGGAYEQYF
TRBV7-9	NA	TRBJ2-7	NA	TGTGCCAGCAGCTTAGGGGCAGGGAACTACGAGCAGTACTTC	CASSLGAGNYEQYF
TRBV6-5	NA	TRBJ1-5	NA	TGTGCCAGCCAAAAACCGACAGGCCTCAATCAGCCCCAGCATTTT	CASQKPTGLNQPQHF
TRBV6-2/TRBV6-3	NA	TRBJ2-3	TRBD2	TGTGCCAGCAGTACAGCGGGGGTGAAGGGAGATACGCAGTATTTT	CASSTAGVKGDTQYF
TRBV5-4	NA	TRBJ1-3	TRBD1	TGTGCCAGCAGCATGACAGGGATTCTCTCTGGAAACACCATATATTTT	CASSMTGILSGNTIYF
TRBV5-1	NA	TRBJ2-1	TRBD1	TGCGCCAGCAGCTACCGGGACAGGTACAATGAGCAGTTCTTC	CASSYRDRYNEQFF
TRBV28	NA	TRBJ2-7	NA	TGTGCCAGCAGGGGGCCGGGACTCCGGCACGAGCAGTACTTC	CASRGPGLRHEQYF
TRBV27	NA	TRBJ2-3	TRBD1	TGTGCCAGCAGTTTCGGGACAGGGGTTGGTACAGATACGCAGTATTTT	CASSFGTGVGTDTQYF
TRBV27	NA	TRBJ2-7	TRBD1	TGTGCCAGCAGTTTGACCGGGACAGGCTCCTACGAGCAGTACTTC	CASSLTGTGSYEQYF
TRBV27	NA	TRBJ1-6	TRBD1	TGTGCCAGCAGACTACCGGGACAGGGGGATTGGGCCCTCCACTTT	CASRLPGQGDWALHF
TRBV15	NA	TRBJ2-3	TRBD2	TGTGCCACCAGCAGAGCATTAGCGGGAGGATCTAATACGCAGTATTTT	CATSRALAGGSNTQYF
TRBV19	NA	TRBJ2-7	TRBD1	TGTGCCAGTTCGACAGGGATCCTCTACGAGCAGTACTTC	CASSTGILYEQYF
TRBV10-3	NA	TRBJ2-7	TRBD1	TGTGCCATCAGTTCGACAGGGGACGAGCAGTACTTC	CAISSTGDEQYF
TRBV27	NA	TRBJ1-1	NA	TGTGCCAGCAGTCGGATGAACACTGAAGCTTTCTTT	CASSRMNTEAFF
TRBV5-1	once	TRBJ2-3	TRBD2	TGCGCCAGCAGCGGGACTAGAGATACGCAGTATTTT	CASSGTRDTQYF
TRBV2	once	TRBJ2-1	NA	TGTGCCAGCATTGAAGTCAATGAGCAGTTCTTC	CASIEVNEQFF
TRBV6-4	NA	TRBJ2-3	TRBD2	TGTGCCAGCAGTGACTCGCCTAGCGGGAGGCGAACAGATACGCAGTATTTT	CASSDSPSGRRTDTQYF
TRBV27	NA	TRBJ1-5	NA	TGTGCCAGCAGTTCCCAGGGGAGAGGGGATGGCAATCAGCCCCAGCATTTT	CASSSQGRGDGNQPQHF
TRBV3-1/TRBV3-2	NA	TRBJ1-3	TRBD1	TGTGCCAGCAGCCTCCAGGGGGCTGACACCATATATTTT	CASSLQGADTIYF
TRBV6-5	NA	TRBJ1-2	NA	TGTGCCAGCAGACCAGCCGGGGGCGGCTACACCTTC	CASRPAGGGYTF
TRBV28	NA	TRBJ1-4	NA	TGTGCCAGCAGTTTAGAGCCGTCACAGAGACAACTGTTTTTT	CASSLEPSQRQLFF
TRBV27	NA	TRBJ2-3	TRBD1	TGTGCCAGCAGTCGGCTGACAGGGCCCACAGATACGCAGTATTTT	CASSRLTGPTDTQYF
TRBV2	NA	TRBJ2-2	TRBD2	TGTGCCAGCCGAGCGACTAGCGGGGGACCCGGGGAGCTGTTTTTT	CASRATSGGPGELFF
TRBV2	NA	TRBJ1-2	NA	TGTGCCAGCAGGGCGGACAGCAACTATGGCTACACCTTC	CASRADSNYGYTF
TRBV19	NA	TRBJ2-7	NA	TGTGCCACAAGCGCCCACTTAAACTACGAGCAGTACTTC	CATSAHLNYEQYF